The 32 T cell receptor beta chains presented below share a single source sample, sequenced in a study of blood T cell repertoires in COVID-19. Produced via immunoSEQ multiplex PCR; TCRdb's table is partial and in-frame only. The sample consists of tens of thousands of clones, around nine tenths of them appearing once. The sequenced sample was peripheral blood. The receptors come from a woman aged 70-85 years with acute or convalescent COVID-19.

This CDR3 is CASSYRQGDTGELFF. The DNA of the CDR3 is TGTGCCAGCAGCTATCGACAGGGTGACACCGGGGAGCTGTTTTTT. J is TRBJ2-2 and V is TRBV7-9; 7 bases align to TRBD1. This CDR3 is 15 amino acids long. The germline V gene encodes CDR1 SEHNR and CDR2 FQNEAQ (reference sequence). V lost 4 bases and J lost 3; bases outside the gene matches: 5.

DNA of the CDR3: TGTGCCAGCGGGGGACTGGCAGGGGGCCGGGATTCTAACTATGGCTACACCTTC. Its translation: CASGGLAGGRDSNYGYTF. This rearrangement joins TRBV5-5 to TRBJ1-2; 8 bases are shared with TRBD1. Germline trimming cut 7 bases from V and 0 bases from J; bases unmatched to any gene: 17. Germline V gene data show CDR1 as SGHKS and CDR2 as YYEKEE (reference sequence). This CDR3 region has 18 residues.

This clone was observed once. CDR3 residues: CASRGQGSTGELFF. CDR3 in DNA: TGCGCCAGCAGAGGACAGGGGAGCACCGGGGAGCTGTTTTTT. The chain combines TRBV10-1 with TRBJ2-2; 9 nucleotides match TRBD1. V was clipped by 6 bases and J by 4 bases; unmatched bases: 3. This CDR3 contains 14 residues. Looked up from germline, CDR1 is WNHNN and CDR2 is SYGVQD (reference sequence).

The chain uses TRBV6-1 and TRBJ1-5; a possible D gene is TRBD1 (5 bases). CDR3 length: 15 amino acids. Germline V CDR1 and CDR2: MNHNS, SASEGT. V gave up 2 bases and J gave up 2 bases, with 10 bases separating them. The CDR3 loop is CASSESGQRNQPQHF. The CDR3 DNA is TGTGCCAGCAGTGAATCAGGGCAACGCAATCAGCCCCAGCATTTT.

The CDR3 region is CASSSTSGYEQYF. The CDR3 DNA reads TGTGCCAGCAGCTCGACTAGCGGCTACGAGCAGTACTTC. The chain employs TRBV11-2 and TRBJ2-7, with 9 bases lining up with TRBD2. This CDR3 comprises 13 residues. After removal of 4 bases from V and 3 bases from J, the junction contained 1 base not matched to a gene. Germline CDR1 reads SGHAT; CDR2 reads FQNNGV.

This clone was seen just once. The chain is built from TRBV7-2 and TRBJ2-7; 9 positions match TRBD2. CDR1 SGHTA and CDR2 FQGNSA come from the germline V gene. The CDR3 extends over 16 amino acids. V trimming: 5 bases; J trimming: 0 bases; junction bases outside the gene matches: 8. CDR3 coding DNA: TGTGCCAGCAGCCTCATGGCGGGGGGGCCCTCCTACGAGCAGTACGTC. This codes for CASSLMAGGPSYEQYV.

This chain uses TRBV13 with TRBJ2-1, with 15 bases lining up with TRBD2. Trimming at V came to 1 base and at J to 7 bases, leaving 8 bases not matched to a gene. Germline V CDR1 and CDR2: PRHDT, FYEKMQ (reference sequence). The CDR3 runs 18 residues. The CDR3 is CASSLDGLAGGPRNEQFF. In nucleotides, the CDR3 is TGTGCCAGCAGCTTAGACGGACTAGCGGGAGGGCCCCGTAATGAGCAGTTCTTC.

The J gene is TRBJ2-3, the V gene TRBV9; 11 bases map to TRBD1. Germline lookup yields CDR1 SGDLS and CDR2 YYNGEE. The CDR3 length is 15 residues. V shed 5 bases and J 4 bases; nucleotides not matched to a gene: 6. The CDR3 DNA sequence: TGTGCCAGCAGAACGGGACAGGGGGTACCAGATACGCAGTATTTT. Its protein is CASRTGQGVPDTQYF.

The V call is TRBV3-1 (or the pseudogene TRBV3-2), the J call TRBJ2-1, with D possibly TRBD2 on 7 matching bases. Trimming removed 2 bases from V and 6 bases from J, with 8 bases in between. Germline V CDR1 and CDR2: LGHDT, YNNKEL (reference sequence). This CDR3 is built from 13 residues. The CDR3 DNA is TGTGCCAGCAGCCAAAGGGGGGGCAATGAGCAGTTCTTC. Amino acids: CASSQRGGNEQFF.

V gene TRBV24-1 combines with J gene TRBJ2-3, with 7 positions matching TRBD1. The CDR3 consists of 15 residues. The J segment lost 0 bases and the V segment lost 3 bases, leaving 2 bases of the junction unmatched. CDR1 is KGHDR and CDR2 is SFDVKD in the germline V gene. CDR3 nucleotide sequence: TGTGCCACCAGTGATAGACAGGGAAGCACAGATACGCAGTATTTT. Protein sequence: CATSDRQGSTDTQYF.

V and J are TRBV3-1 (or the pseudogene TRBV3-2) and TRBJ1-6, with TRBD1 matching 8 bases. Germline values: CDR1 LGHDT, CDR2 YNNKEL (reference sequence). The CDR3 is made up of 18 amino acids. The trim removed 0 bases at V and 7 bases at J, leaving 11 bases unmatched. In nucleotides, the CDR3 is TGTGCCAGCAGCCAAGAGGGACAGGTCTCATTTTCGAATTCACCCCTCCACTTT. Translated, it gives CASSQEGQVSFSNSPLHF.

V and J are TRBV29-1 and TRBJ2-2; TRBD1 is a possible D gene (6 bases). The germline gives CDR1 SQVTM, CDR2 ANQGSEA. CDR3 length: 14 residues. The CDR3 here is CTVAIGTNTGELFF. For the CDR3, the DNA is TGCACCGTCGCTATTGGGACAAACACCGGGGAGCTGTTTTTT.

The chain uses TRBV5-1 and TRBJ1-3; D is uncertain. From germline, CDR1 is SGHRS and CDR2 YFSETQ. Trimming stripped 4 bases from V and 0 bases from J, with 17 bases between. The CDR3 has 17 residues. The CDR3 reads CASSAAPVSTSGNTIYF. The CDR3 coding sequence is TGCGCCAGCAGCGCGGCCCCCGTGTCGACCTCTGGAAACACCATATATTTT.

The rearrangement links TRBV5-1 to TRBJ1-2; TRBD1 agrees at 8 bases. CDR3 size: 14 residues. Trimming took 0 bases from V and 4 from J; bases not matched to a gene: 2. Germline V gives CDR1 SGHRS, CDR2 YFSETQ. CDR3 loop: CASSLGQGAYGYTF. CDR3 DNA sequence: TGCGCCAGCAGCTTGGGTCAGGGGGCCTATGGCTACACCTTC.

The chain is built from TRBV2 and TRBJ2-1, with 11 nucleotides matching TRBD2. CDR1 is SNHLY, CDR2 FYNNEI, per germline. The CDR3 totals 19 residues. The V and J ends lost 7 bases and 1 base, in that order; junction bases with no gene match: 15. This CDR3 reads CASNGYVSGTSGSYNEQFF. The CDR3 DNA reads TGTGCCAGCAATGGATACGTTTCCGGGACTAGCGGTTCCTACAATGAGCAGTTCTTC.

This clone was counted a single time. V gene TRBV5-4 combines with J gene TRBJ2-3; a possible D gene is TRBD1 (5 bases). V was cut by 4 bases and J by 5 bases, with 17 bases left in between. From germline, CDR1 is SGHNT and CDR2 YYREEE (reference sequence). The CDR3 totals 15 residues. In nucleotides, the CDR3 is TGTGCCAGCAGCGACAGAGCCAGGGCGATAGATACGCAGTATTTT. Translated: CASSDRARAIDTQYF.

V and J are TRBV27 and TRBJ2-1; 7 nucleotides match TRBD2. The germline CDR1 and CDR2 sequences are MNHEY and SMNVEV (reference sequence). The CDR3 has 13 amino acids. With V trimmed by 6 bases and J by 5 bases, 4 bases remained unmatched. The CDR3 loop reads CASRDGTNNEQFF. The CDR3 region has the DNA TGTGCCAGCAGGGATGGGACTAACAATGAGCAGTTCTTC.

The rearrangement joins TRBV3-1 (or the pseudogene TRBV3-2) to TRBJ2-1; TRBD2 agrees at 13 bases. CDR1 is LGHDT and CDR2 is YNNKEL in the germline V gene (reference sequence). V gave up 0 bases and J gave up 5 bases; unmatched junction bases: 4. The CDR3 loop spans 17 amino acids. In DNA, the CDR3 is TGTGCCAGCAGCCAAGACGCGACTAGCGGGGGGAACAATGAGCAGTTCTTC. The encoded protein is CASSQDATSGGNNEQFF.

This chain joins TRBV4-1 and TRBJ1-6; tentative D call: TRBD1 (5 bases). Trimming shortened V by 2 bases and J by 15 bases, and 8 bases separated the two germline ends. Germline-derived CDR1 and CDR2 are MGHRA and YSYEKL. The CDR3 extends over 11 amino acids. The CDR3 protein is CASSQFQGLHF. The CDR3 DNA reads TGCGCCAGCAGCCAATTTCAGGGCCTCCACTTT.

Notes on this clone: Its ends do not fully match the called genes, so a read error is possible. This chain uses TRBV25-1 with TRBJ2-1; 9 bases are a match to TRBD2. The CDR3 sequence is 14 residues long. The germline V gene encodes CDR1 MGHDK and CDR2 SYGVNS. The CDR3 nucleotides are TGTGCCAGCAGTGGCGGGAGGGCCTACGATGAGCAGTTCTTC. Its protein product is CASSGGRAYDEQFF. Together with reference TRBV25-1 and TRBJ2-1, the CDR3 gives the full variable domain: EADIYQTPRYLVIGTGKKITLECSQTMGHDKMYWYQQDPGMELHLIHYSYGVNSTEKGDLSSESTVSRIRTEHFPLTLESARPSHTSQYLCASSGGRAYDEQFFGPGTRLTVL.

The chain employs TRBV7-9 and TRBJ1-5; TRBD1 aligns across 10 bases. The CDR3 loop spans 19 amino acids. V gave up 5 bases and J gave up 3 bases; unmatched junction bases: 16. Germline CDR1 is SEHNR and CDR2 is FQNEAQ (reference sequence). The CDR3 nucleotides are TGTGCCAGCAGCCCGGACAGGGGGATAGAATCATGGGTCAATCAGCCCCAGCATTTT. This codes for CASSPDRGIESWVNQPQHF. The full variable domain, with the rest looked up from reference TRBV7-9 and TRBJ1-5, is DTGVSQNPRHKITKRGQNVTFRCDPISEHNRLYWYRQTLGQGPEFLTYFQNEAQLEKSRLLSDRFSAERPKGSFSTLEIQRTEQGDSAMYLCASSPDRGIESWVNQPQHFGDGTRLSIL.

This chain's CDR3 is CASSVALHQETQYF. The CDR3 DNA sequence: TGTGCCAGCAGCGTAGCACTCCACCAAGAGACCCAGTACTTC. The V gene is TRBV9, the J gene TRBJ2-5; D uncertain. The CDR3 runs 14 residues. Germline V lookup: CDR1 SGDLS, CDR2 YYNGEE. The V end lost 0 bases, the J end lost 0 bases, and 6 bases lay between the germline ends.

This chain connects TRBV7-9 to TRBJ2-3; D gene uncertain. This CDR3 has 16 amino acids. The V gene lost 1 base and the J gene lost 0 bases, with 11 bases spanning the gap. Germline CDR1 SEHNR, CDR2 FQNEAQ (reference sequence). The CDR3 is CASSLGSGVSTDTQYF. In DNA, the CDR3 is TGTGCCAGCAGCTTAGGTTCCGGAGTCAGCACAGATACGCAGTATTTT. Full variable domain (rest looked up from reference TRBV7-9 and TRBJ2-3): DTGVSQNPRHKITKRGQNVTFRCDPISEHNRLYWYRQTLGQGPEFLTYFQNEAQLEKSRLLSDRFSAERPKGSFSTLEIQRTEQGDSAMYLCASSLGSGVSTDTQYFGPGTRLTVL.

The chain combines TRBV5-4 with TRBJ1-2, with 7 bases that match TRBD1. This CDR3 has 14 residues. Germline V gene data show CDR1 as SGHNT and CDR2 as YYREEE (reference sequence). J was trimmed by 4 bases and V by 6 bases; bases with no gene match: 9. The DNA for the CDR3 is TGTGCCAGCACACTAGGGACAGATGGCTATGGCTACACCTTC. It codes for CASTLGTDGYGYTF.

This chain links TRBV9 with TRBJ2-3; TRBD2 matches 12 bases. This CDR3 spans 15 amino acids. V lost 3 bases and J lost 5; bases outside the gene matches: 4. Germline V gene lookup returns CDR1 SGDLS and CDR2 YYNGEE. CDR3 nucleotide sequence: TGTGCCAGCAGCGCTAGCGGGGGGGCCCAAGATACGCAGTATTTT. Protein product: CASSASGGAQDTQYF.

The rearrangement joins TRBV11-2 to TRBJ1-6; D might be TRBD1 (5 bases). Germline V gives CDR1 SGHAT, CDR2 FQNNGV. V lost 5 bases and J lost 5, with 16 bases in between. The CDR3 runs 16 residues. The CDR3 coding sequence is TGTGCCAGCAGCCCCGACGGGGGGAGGGATAATTCACCCCTCCACTTT. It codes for CASSPDGGRDNSPLHF.

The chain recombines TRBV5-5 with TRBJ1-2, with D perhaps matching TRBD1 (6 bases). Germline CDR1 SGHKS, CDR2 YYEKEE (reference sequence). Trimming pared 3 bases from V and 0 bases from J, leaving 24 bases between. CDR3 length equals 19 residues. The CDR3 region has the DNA TGTGCCAGCAGCTACTCACTGACCGCAGGGGCCCTTTCTAACTATGGCTACACCTTC. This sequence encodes CASSYSLTAGALSNYGYTF. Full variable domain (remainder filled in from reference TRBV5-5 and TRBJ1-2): DAGVTQSPTHLIKTRGQQVTLRCSPISGHKSVSWYQQVLGQGPQFIFQYYEKEERGRGNFPDRFSARQFPNYSSELNVNALLLGDSALYLCASSYSLTAGALSNYGYTFGSGTRLTVV.

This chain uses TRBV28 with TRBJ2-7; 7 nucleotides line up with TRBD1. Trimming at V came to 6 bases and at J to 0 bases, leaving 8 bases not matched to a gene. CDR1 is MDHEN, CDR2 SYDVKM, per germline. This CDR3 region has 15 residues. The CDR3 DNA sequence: TGTGCCAGCAGGCAAGACAGGGCGGGCTCCTACGAGCAGTACGTC. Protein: CASRQDRAGSYEQYV.

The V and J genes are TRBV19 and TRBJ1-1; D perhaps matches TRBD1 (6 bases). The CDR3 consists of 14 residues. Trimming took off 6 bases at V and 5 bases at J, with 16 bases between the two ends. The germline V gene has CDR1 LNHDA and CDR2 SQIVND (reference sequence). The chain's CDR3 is CASSRQGRGTEAFF. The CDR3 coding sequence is TGTGCCAGTAGCCGTCAGGGGAGGGGGACTGAAGCTTTCTTT.

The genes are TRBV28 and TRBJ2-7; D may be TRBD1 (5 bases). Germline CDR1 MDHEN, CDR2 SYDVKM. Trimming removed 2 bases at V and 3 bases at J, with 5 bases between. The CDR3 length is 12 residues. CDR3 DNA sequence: TGTGCCAGCAGTTTAACAGGCTACGAGCAGTACGTC. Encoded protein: CASSLTGYEQYV.

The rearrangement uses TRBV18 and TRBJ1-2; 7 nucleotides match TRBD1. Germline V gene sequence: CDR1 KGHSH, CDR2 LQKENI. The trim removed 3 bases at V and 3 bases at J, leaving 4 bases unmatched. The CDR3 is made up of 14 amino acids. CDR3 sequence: CASSPAGGHYGYTF. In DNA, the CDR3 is TGTGCCAGCTCACCGGCAGGGGGGCACTATGGCTACACCTTC.

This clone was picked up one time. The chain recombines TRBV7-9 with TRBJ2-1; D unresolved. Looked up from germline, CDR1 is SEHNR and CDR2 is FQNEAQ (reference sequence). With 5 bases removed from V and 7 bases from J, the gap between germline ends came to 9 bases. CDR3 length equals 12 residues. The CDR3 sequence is CASSQTLNEQFF. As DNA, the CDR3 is TGTGCCAGCAGCCAAACACTAAATGAGCAGTTCTTC.